These 18 T cell receptor beta chains share one sample of origin, sequenced in a study of blood T cell repertoires in COVID-19. This table comes from immunoSEQ multiplex PCR, and its TCRdb copy is limited to in-frame clones, with some not included. The profile shows 120,000 or so clones, roughly 91% of them singletons. The sample consisted of peripheral blood. The receptors stem from a woman in her 50s with acute or convalescent COVID-19.

The chain recombines TRBV11-2 with TRBJ2-2; 8 nucleotides line up with TRBD1. The V gene's germline CDR1 is SGHAT and CDR2 FQNNGV. After removal of 2 bases from V and 6 bases from J, the junction contained 8 bases not matched to a gene. The CDR3 is 16 amino acids. The CDR3 here is CASSLRDRGWAGELFF. The CDR3 DNA reads as TGTGCCAGCAGCTTACGAGACAGGGGATGGGCCGGGGAGCTGTTTTTT. Together with reference TRBV11-2 and TRBJ2-2, the CDR3 gives the full variable domain: EAGVAQSPRYKIIEKRQSVAFWCNPISGHATLYWYQQILGQGPKLLIQFQNNGVVDDSQLPKDRFSAERLKGVDSTLKIQPAKLEDSAVYLCASSLRDRGWAGELFFGEGSRLTVL.

The chain is built from TRBV19 and TRBJ1-3; no clear D. Germline V gene lookup returns CDR1 LNHDA and CDR2 SQIVND (reference sequence). There are 14 residues in the CDR3. Between the trimmed V and J ends, which lost 5 bases and 0 bases, there was a span of 8 bases. CDR3 loop: CASSVRGSGNTIYF. The CDR3 DNA reads as TGTGCCAGTAGTGTCAGAGGCTCTGGAAACACCATATATTTT.

The chain couples TRBV11-2 to TRBJ1-6, with D possibly TRBD1 on 5 matching bases. Trimming took off 5 bases at V and 7 bases at J, with 6 bases between the two ends. The length of the CDR3 is 12 residues. The germline CDR1 and CDR2 sequences are SGHAT and FQNNGV. CDR3 coding DNA: TGTGCCAGCAGCCGGGGGAATTCACCCCTCCACTTT. Its translation is CASSRGNSPLHF.

The chain uses TRBV12-5 and TRBJ1-2; TRBD1 might be the D (6 bases). This CDR3 is built from 13 residues. V lost 5 bases and J lost 4, with 11 bases in between. Germline V gene sequence: CDR1 LGHNT, CDR2 FRNRAP. This CDR3 reads CASGTTGTYGYTF. The CDR3, as DNA: TGTGCTAGTGGTACTACAGGGACCTATGGCTACACCTTC. The full variable domain, completed using reference TRBV12-5 and TRBJ1-2, is DARVTQTPRHKVTEMGQEVTMRCQPILGHNTVFWYRQTMMQGLELLAYFRNRAPLDDSGMPKDRFSAEMPDATLATLKIQPSEPRDSAVYFCASGTTGTYGYTFGSGTRLTVV.

J is TRBJ2-6 and V is TRBV4-1; tentative D call: TRBD1 (6 bases). The V end lost 1 base, the J end lost 2 bases, and 12 bases lay between the germline ends. In germline, CDR1 is MGHRA, CDR2 YSYEKL. This CDR3 has 17 residues. CDR3 in amino acids: CASSQGHRAAGANVLTF. The CDR3 DNA sequence: TGCGCCAGCAGCCAAGGCCACAGGGCGGCTGGGGCCAACGTCCTGACTTTC.

The chain joins TRBV18 to TRBJ2-5; D not resolved. This CDR3 region has 13 residues. The V gene's germline CDR1 is KGHSH and CDR2 LQKENI. V lost 6 bases, J lost 4 bases, and 12 bases lay in between. This CDR3 is CASSTLVTETQYF. CDR3 sequence (DNA): TGTGCCAGCTCGACACTGGTCACAGAGACCCAGTACTTC.

J is TRBJ1-5 and V is TRBV27; D is unclear. Trimming cost V 5 bases and J 4 bases, with 27 bases left between them. This CDR3 has 19 residues. Germline lookup yields CDR1 MNHEY and CDR2 SMNVEV (reference sequence). In DNA, the CDR3 is TGTGCCAGCAGTCGACCCCCTCGGAGCCTCGAAAGACCGAATCAGCCCCAGCATTTT. This encodes CASSRPPRSLERPNQPQHF.

The CDR3 protein is CASSMYWGQGATEAFF. CDR3 DNA sequence: TGTGCCAGCAGTATGTACTGGGGACAGGGGGCCACTGAAGCTTTCTTT. V and J are TRBV28 and TRBJ1-1; 12 nucleotides line up with TRBD1. The CDR3 loop spans 16 amino acids. V trimming: 5 bases; J trimming: 4 bases; junction bases outside the gene matches: 8. Germline values: CDR1 MDHEN, CDR2 SYDVKM.

The chain is built from TRBV24-1 and TRBJ2-6; D possibly corresponds to TRBD1 (6 bases). CDR1 is KGHDR, CDR2 SFDVKD, per germline. V was trimmed by 4 bases and J by 12 bases, leaving 15 bases between them. This CDR3 is 14 amino acids long. The CDR3 region has the DNA TGTGCCACCAGTGACGTGACAGGACCCCCCGTCCTGACTTTC. Translated, it gives CATSDVTGPPVLTF.

The chain is built from TRBV24-1 and TRBJ2-1; 11 bases line up with TRBD2. The CDR3 has 13 residues. The V segment lost 5 bases and the J segment 12 bases; nucleotides outside the gene matches: 5. In germline, CDR1 is KGHDR, CDR2 SFDVKD. In nucleotides, the CDR3 is TGTGCCACCAGTGTCCTAGCGGGGGGAGGGCAGTTCTTC. It translates to CATSVLAGGGQFF.

This clone has only one observation. The rearrangement uses TRBV19 and TRBJ2-6; TRBD1 aligns across 8 bases. Trimming removed 1 base from V and 1 base from J; junction bases left unmatched: 6. The CDR3 runs to 18 residues. CDR1 LNHDA and CDR2 SQIVND come from the germline V gene (reference sequence). The DNA of the CDR3 is TGTGCCAGTAGTATAGCCGGGACAGGTCCTTCTGGGGCCAACGTCCTGACTTTC. It yields the protein CASSIAGTGPSGANVLTF.

This rearrangement joins TRBV7-8 to TRBJ2-3; 7 positions match TRBD2. V trimming: 4 bases; J trimming: 0 bases; junction bases outside the gene matches: 13. This CDR3 has 18 residues. Germline V CDR1 and CDR2: SGHVS, FQNEAQ. The CDR3 loop reads CASSSVIIAGPSTDTQYF. Written as DNA, the CDR3 is TGTGCCAGCAGCTCGGTAATAATAGCGGGCCCTAGCACAGATACGCAGTATTTT.

The CDR3 DNA reads as TGTGCCAGCAGCCCCCGAGGGGGCAGGGACAATGAGCAGTTCTTC. This codes for CASSPRGGRDNEQFF. The rearrangement links TRBV7-7 to TRBJ2-1, with TRBD1 identical over 7 bases. Germline CDR1 and CDR2: SSHAT and FNYEAQ (reference sequence). Trimming took 5 bases from V and 5 from J; bases not matched to a gene: 9. The CDR3 covers 15 residues.

J is TRBJ2-1 and V is TRBV18, with 12 bases that match TRBD2. The CDR3 has 15 amino acids. CDR1 is KGHSH, CDR2 LQKENI, per germline. The V gene end was trimmed by 4 bases and the J gene end by 2 bases; junction bases not matched to a gene: 0. As DNA, the CDR3 is TGTGCCAGCTCACGACTAGCGGGAGCCTACAATGAGCAGTTCTTC. Translation: CASSRLAGAYNEQFF.

This clone was detected a few times. The chain has TRBV6-2 or TRBV6-3 and TRBJ2-1; perhaps TRBD1 as D (6 bases). CDR1 and CDR2 (germline): MNHEY, SVGEGT. With 2 bases removed from V and 10 bases from J, the gap between germline ends came to 15 bases. The CDR3 has 14 amino acids. The CDR3 coding sequence is TGTGCCAGCAGTTACCCAACCGCGGACAGAGAGCAGTTCTTC. Residues: CASSYPTADREQFF.

The chain couples TRBV6-6 to TRBJ1-5; the match to TRBD1 covers 7 bases. The CDR3 totals 14 residues. V dropped 5 bases and J dropped 3; count of bases not matched to a gene: 4. Germline V CDR1 and CDR2: MNHNY, SVGAGI (reference sequence). The CDR3 loop is CASSTDRVNQPQHF. For the CDR3, the DNA is TGTGCCAGCAGTACTGACAGGGTCAATCAGCCCCAGCATTTT.

The chain carries TRBV10-3 and TRBJ2-1; D may be TRBD2 (6 bases). V was cut by 3 bases and J by 7 bases, with 7 bases left in between. The CDR3 consists of 12 residues. CDR1 and CDR2 from the germline V gene are ENHRY and SYGVKD. The CDR3 reads CAISDGGNEQFF. The DNA for the CDR3 is TGTGCCATCAGTGACGGGGGAAATGAGCAGTTCTTC.

This clone was seen a handful of times. The rearrangement uses TRBV7-8 and TRBJ2-1; 11 bases match TRBD1. CDR3 length equals 15 residues. Looked up from germline, CDR1 is SGHVS and CDR2 is FQNEAQ. The junction had 6 bases not matched to a gene; V was cut back by 3 bases and J by 8 bases. CDR3 nucleotides: TGTGCCAGCAGCTTCCGGGACAGGGGGGACCATGAGCAGTTCTTC. Its protein product is CASSFRDRGDHEQFF. The full variable domain, rest sourced from reference TRBV7-8 and TRBJ2-1, is GAGVSQSPRYKVAKRGQDVALRCDPISGHVSLFWYQQALGQGPEFLTYFQNEAQLDKSGLPSDRFFAERPEGSVSTLKIQRTQQEDSAVYLCASSFRDRGDHEQFFGPGTRLTVL.